Described below is a single T cell receptor (beta chain) sequence and its context. Its target is not known. The source of the sample is a study of cytomegalovirus exposure and HLA in healthy donors. Study-wide findings and caveats: It was reportedly the case that the classifier diagnosed cytomegalovirus status with high specificity and sensitivity.

V was trimmed by 6 bases and J by 12 bases, leaving 21 bases between them. The CDR3 runs to 14 residues. CDR1 is MNHEY, CDR2 SVGAGI, per germline. The protocol was immunoSEQ multiplex PCR, while the TCRdb copy is restricted to in-frame clones and leaves out a portion. Of 120,000 or so clones listed, about 90% are singletons. Sequencing used PBMCs. This chain joins TRBV6-5 and TRBJ2-1; D possibly corresponds to TRBD2 (5 bases). The receptor's source is a woman aged 18-29 years in good health and CMV-seronegative. CDR3 loop: CASRPTGETPVQFF. CDR3 coding DNA: TGTGCCAGCAGGCCCACCGGGGAGACCCCCGTGCAGTTCTTC.